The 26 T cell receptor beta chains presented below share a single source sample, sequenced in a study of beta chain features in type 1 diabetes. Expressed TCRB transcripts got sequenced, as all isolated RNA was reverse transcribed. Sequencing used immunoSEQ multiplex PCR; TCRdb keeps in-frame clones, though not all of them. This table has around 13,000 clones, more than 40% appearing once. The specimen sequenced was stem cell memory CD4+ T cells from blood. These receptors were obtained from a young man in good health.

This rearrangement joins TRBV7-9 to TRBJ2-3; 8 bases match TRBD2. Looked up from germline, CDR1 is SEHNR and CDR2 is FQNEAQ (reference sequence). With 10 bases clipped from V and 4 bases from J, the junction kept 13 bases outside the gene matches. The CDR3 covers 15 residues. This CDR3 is CATTPRAGESDTQYF. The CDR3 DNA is TGTGCCACCACACCTAGAGCGGGGGAATCAGATACGCAGTATTTT.

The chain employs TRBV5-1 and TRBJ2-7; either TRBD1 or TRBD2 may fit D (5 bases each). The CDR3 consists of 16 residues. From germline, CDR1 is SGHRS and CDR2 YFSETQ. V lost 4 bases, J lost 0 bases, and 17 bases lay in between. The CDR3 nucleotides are TGCGCCAGCAGCGTGGGGACGGCCACTAGCTCCTACGAGCAGTACTTC. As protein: CASSVGTATSSYEQYF.

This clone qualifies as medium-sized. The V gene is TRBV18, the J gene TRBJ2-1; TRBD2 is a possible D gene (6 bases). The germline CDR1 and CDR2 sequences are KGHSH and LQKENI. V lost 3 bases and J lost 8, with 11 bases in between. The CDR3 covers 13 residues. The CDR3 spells CASSPGGSDEQFF. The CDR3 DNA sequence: TGTGCCAGCTCACCCGGAGGGTCCGATGAGCAGTTCTTC.

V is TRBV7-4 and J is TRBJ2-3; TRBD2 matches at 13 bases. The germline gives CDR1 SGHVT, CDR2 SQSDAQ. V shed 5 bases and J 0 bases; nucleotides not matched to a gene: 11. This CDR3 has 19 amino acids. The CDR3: CASSLGGTSGAPSTDTQYF. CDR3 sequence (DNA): TGTGCCAGCAGCCTTGGCGGGACTAGCGGGGCCCCAAGCACAGATACGCAGTATTTT.

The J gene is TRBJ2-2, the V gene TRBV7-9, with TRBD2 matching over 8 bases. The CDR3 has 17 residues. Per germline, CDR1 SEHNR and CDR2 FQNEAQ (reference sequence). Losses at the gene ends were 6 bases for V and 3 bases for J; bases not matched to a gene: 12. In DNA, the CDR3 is TGTGCCAGCAGGCCTAGCGGGTCGCGGGGGCACACCGGGGAGCTGTTTTTT. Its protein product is CASRPSGSRGHTGELFF.

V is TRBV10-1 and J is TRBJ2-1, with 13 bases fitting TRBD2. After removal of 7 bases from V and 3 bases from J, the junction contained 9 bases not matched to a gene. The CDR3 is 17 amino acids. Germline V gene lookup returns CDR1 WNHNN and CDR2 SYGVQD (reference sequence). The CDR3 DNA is TGCGCCAGCATTAAACTAGCGGGGGGGCCGGACTACAATGAGCAGTTCTTC. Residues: CASIKLAGGPDYNEQFF.

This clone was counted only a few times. Written as DNA, the CDR3 is TGTGCCAGCAGGAAGACAGGGGACGAGACCCAGTACTTC. Translation: CASRKTGDETQYF. The chain recombines TRBV6-5 with TRBJ2-5; 8 nucleotides align to TRBD1. CDR1 and CDR2 (germline): MNHEY, SVGAGI. J gave up 5 bases and V 6 bases, and 5 bases lay outside the gene matches. The CDR3 spans 13 residues.

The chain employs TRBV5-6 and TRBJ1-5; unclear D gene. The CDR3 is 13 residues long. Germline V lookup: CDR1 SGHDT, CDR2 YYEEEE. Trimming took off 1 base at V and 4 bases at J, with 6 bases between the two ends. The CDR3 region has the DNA TGTGCCAGCAGCTTGTCGGGGAATCAGCCCCAGCATTTT. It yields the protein CASSLSGNQPQHF.

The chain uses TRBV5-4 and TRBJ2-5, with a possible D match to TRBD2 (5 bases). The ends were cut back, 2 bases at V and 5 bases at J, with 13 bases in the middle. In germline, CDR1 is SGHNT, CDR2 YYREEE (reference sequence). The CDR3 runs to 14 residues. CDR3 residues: CASSLDSGFETQYF. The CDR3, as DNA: TGTGCCAGCAGCTTAGACTCGGGGTTCGAGACCCAGTACTTC.

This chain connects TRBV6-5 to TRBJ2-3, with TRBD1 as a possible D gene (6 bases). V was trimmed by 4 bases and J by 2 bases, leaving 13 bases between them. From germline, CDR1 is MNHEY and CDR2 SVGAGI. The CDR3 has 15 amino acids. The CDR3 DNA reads TGTGCCAGCAGTTCTGGACAGCTAGACACAGATACGCAGTATTTT. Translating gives CASSSGQLDTDTQYF.

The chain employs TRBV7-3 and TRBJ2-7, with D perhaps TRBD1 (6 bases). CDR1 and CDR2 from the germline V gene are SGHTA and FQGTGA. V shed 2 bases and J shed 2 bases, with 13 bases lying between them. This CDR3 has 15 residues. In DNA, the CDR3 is TGTGCCAGCAGCTTAGGGACAAAGGGGGCCTACGAGCAGTACTTC. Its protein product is CASSLGTKGAYEQYF.

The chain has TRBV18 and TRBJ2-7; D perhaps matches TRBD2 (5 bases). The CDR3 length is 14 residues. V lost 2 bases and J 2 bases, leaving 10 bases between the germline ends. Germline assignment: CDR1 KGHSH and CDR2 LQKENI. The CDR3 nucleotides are TGTGCCAGCTCACCATCGACGGGAACCTACGAGCAGTACTTC. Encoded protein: CASSPSTGTYEQYF.

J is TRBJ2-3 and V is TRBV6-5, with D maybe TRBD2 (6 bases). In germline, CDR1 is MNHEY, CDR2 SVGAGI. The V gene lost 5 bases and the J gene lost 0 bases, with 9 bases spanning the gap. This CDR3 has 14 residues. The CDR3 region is CASSVAGSTDTQYF. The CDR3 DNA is TGTGCCAGCAGTGTGGCGGGGAGCACAGATACGCAGTATTTT.

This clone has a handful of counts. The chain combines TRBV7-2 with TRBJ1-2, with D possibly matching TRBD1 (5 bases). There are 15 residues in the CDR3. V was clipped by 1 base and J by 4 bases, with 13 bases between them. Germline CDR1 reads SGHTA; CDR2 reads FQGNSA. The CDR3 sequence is CASSLDRTGGYGYTF. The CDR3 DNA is TGTGCCAGCAGCTTAGACAGGACGGGTGGCTATGGCTACACCTTC.

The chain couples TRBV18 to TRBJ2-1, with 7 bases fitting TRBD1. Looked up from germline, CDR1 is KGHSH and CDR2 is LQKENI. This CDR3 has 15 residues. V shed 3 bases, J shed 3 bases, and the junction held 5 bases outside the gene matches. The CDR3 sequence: CASSPGQVDYNEQFF. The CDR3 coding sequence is TGTGCCAGCTCACCCGGACAGGTAGACTACAATGAGCAGTTCTTC.

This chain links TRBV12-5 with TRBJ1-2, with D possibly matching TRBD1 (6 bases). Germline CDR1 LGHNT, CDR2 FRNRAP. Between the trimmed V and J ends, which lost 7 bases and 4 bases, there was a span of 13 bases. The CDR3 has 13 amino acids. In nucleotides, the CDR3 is TGTGCTAGTGCCTTAGACAGGCGCTATGGCTACACCTTC. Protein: CASALDRRYGYTF.

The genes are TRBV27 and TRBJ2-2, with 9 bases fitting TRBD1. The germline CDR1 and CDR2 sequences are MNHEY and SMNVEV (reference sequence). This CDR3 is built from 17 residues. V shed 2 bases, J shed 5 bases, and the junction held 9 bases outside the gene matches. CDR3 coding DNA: TGTGCCAGCAGTTTAAGATCCCGGGACAGGGTGACCGGGGAGCTGTTTTTT. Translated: CASSLRSRDRVTGELFF.

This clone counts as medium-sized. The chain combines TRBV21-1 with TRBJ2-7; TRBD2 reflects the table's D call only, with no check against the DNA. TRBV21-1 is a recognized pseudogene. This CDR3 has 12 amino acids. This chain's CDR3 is CASSSRSPEQYF. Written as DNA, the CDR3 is TGTGCCAGCAGCTCGAGGAGTCCCGAGCAGTACTTC.

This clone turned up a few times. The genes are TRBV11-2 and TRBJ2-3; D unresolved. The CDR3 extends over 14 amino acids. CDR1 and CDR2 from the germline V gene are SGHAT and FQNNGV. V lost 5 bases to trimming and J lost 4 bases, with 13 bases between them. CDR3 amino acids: CASSGRSEADTQYF. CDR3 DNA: TGTGCCAGCAGCGGCCGTTCTGAGGCAGATACGCAGTATTTT.

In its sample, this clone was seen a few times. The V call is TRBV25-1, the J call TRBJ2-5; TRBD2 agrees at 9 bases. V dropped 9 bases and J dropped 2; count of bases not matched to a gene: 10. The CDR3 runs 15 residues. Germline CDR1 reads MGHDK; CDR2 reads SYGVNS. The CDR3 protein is CASELAGAAQETQYF. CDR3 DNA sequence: TGTGCCAGTGAATTAGCGGGGGCGGCACAAGAGACCCAGTACTTC.

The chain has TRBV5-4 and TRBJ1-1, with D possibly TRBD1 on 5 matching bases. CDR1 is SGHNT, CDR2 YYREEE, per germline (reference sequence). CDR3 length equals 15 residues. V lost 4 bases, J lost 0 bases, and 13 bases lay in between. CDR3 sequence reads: CASSAGGTVNTEAFF. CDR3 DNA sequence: TGTGCCAGCAGCGCGGGGGGTACAGTGAACACTGAAGCTTTCTTT.

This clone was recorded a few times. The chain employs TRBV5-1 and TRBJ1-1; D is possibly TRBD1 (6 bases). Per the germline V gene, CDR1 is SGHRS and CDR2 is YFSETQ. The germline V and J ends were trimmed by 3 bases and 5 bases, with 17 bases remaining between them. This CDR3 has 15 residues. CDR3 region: CASSSPQGSDTEAFF. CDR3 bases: TGCGCCAGCAGCTCGCCACAGGGATCGGATACTGAAGCTTTCTTT.

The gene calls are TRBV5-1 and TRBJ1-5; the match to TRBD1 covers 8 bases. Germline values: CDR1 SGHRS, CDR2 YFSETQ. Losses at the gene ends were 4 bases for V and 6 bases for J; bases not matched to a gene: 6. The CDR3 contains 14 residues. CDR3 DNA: TGCGCCAGCAGCCTTGACAGGGGAGGTCAGCCCCAGCATTTT. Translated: CASSLDRGGQPQHF.

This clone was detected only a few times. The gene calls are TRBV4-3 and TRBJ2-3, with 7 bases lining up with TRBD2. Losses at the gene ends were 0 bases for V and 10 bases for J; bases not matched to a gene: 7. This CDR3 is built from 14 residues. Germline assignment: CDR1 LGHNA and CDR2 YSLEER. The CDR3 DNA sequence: TGCGCCAGCAGCCAAGAAAGGACTAGAGTGCCGCAGTATTTT. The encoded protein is CASSQERTRVPQYF.

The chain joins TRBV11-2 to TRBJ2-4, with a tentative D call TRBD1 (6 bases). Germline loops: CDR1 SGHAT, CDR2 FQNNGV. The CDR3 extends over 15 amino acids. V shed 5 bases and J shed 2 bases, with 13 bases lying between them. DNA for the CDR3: TGTGCCAGCAGCGTAATCCGGGACACCAAAAACATTCAGTACTTC. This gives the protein CASSVIRDTKNIQYF.

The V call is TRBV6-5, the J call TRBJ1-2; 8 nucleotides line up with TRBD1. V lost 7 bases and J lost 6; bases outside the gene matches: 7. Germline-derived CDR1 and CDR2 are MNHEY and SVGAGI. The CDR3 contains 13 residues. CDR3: CASTRTGNDGYTF. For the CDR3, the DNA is TGTGCCAGCACCAGGACAGGGAATGATGGCTACACCTTC.